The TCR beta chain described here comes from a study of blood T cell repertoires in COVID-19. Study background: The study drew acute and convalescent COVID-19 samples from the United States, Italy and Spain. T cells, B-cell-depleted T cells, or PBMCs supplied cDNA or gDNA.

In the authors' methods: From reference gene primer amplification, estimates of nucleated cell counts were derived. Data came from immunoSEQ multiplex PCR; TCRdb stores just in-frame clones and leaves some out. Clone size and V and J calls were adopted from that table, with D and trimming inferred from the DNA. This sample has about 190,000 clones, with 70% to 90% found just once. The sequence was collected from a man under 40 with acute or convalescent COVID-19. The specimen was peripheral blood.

CDR3 coding DNA: TGTGCCAGCAGTTCGGACACCTCTGAAGCTTTCTTT. Translating it yields CASSSDTSEAFF. The chain carries TRBV6-5 and TRBJ1-1, with D perhaps matching TRBD1 (5 bases). Trimming shortened V by 4 bases and J by 6 bases, and 9 bases separated the two germline ends. This CDR3 has 12 amino acids. Per the germline V gene, CDR1 is MNHEY and CDR2 is SVGAGI.